One and the same sample provided the 9 T cell receptor beta chains below, sequenced in a study of T cell repertoires in cytomegalovirus infection. TCRdb called the reads again in MiXCR, with one record for every CDR3 protein. The sample carries more than 140,000 distinct CDR3 sequences, roughly 6% recorded once. The material sequenced was PBMCs. Every receptor here comes from a human donor in good health (CMV status not recorded). Some clones in this sample may be carry-over from other donors' samples.

There are many counts of this clonotype. This rearrangement joins TRBV7-8 to TRBJ2-5, with 7 bases matching TRBD1. Germline CDR1 SGHVS, CDR2 FQNEAQ. The CDR3 runs 15 residues. The V segment lost 6 bases and the J segment 1 base; nucleotides outside the gene matches: 8. CDR3 loop: CASRSNRGGQETQYF. In DNA, the CDR3 is TGTGCCAGCAGATCTAACAGGGGTGGCCAAGAGACCCAGTACTTC.

This clonotype was picked up many times. The chain links TRBV7-2 to TRBJ1-6, with 9 bases that match TRBD1. This CDR3 contains 16 residues. Germline V lookup: CDR1 SGHTA, CDR2 FQGNSA. V shed 5 bases and J 5 bases; nucleotides not matched to a gene: 7. CDR3 sequence reads: CASSPVWDRDNSPLHF. As DNA, the CDR3 is TGTGCCAGCAGCCCCGTTTGGGACAGGGATAATTCACCCCTCCACTTT.

In this sample, this clonotype turned up many times. DNA of the CDR3: TGTGCCACCAGCAGGGACCAGGGGGCGGCTTTCTTT. Translating it yields CATSRDQGAAFF. The rearrangement joins TRBV15 to TRBJ1-1; TRBD1 aligns across 8 bases. This CDR3 is built from 12 residues. With 3 bases clipped from V and 11 bases from J, the junction kept 5 bases outside the gene matches. Per the germline V gene, CDR1 is LNHNV and CDR2 is YYDKDF (reference sequence).

The chain joins TRBV12-3 or TRBV12-4 to TRBJ1-1; D is ambiguous. Trimming took 6 bases from V and 8 from J, leaving 13 bases between them. This CDR3 spans 12 amino acids. The DNA of the CDR3 is TGTGCCAGCAGCTTATCAACCTTGGAAGCTTTCTTT. It encodes CASSLSTLEAFF.

At least ten counts were recorded for this clonotype. The limits of the CDR3 on the DNA are not certain, so only TCRdb's listed CDR3 is given. The genes are TRBV7-8 and TRBJ2-2; the D call in the table, TRBD1, was not verified against the DNA. The germline V gene has CDR1 SGHVS and CDR2 FQNEAQ. The CDR3 has 18 amino acids, counting both end residues. Here the CDR3 reads CASSLVFFGQKLTGELFF.

The table lists this clonotype with a few counts. The chain has TRBV20-1 and TRBJ2-1, with unresolved D. The CDR3 consists of 11 residues. The V gene's germline CDR1 is DFQATT and CDR2 SNEGSKA (reference sequence). V was shortened by 3 bases and J by 5 bases, with 5 bases between the two germline ends. CDR3 amino acids: CSARFHNEQFF. In DNA form, the CDR3 reads TGCAGTGCTAGGTTCCACAATGAGCAGTTCTTC.

This clonotype came up many times. The J gene is TRBJ2-3, the V gene TRBV24-1; 9 bases map to TRBD1. Germline CDR1 and CDR2: KGHDR and SFDVKD. With 4 bases clipped from V and 9 bases from J, the junction kept 7 bases outside the gene matches. The CDR3 is made up of 14 amino acids. CDR3 protein: CATSEYPGTGTQYF. CDR3 DNA sequence: TGTGCCACCAGTGAATATCCCGGGACAGGGACGCAGTATTTT.

The rearrangement joins TRBV7-2 to TRBJ2-7; tentatively, D is TRBD2 (5 bases). CDR1 is SGHTA, CDR2 FQGNSA, per germline. The CDR3 contains 13 residues. V was pared by 8 bases and J by 5 bases, with 16 bases between. This CDR3 reads CASHGGRGNEQYF. The DNA of the CDR3 is TGTGCCAGCCACGGTGGGCGAGGGAACGAGCAGTACTTC.

In its sample, this clonotype was seen many times. V is TRBV14 and J is TRBJ1-2; D unresolved. CDR3 length: 14 residues. CDR1 and CDR2 from the germline V gene are SGHDN and FVKESK. Trimming removed 4 bases from V and 4 bases from J, with 13 bases in between. The CDR3 sequence: CASSPNAVGYGYTF. The CDR3 DNA sequence: TGTGCCAGCAGCCCGAACGCGGTAGGCTATGGCTACACCTTC.